This is a list of T cell receptor beta chains from one sample in a study of CD8 T cells in ankylosing spondylitis. TCRdb recomputed calls from the 5' RACE reads with MiXCR, one row per CDR3 protein. The sample includes about 130,000 distinct CDR3 sequences, 9.3% of them seen just once. The source material was blood, either unsorted or a sorted T cell fraction (not recorded which). The receptors originated from a male donor with ankylosing spondylitis or in good health (not recorded which). CDR3s include the opening cysteine and the closing phenylalanine or tryptophan. The D gene is left open where the match is weak. Only some rows state a clone size, as once, few, many or a class for expanded clones.

V: TRBV5-1
length: 15
D: TRBD2
J: TRBJ2-7
size: many
CDR3: CASSPISAGGYEQYF
DNA: TGCGCCAGCAGCCCCATCTCCGCGGGAGGGTACGAGCAGTACTTC

V: TRBV12-3/TRBV12-4
length: 15
D: -
J: TRBJ1-5
size: many
CDR3: CASNQGPTGNQPQHF
DNA: TGTGCCAGCAATCAGGGCCCGACGGGCAATCAGCCCCAGCATTTT

V: TRBV12-3/TRBV12-4
length: 15
D: TRBD1
J: TRBJ2-7
size: -
CDR3: CASRGVGQDSYEQYF
DNA: TGTGCCAGCAGGGGGGTGGGACAGGACTCCTACGAGCAGTACTTC

V: TRBV5-1
length: 16
D: TRBD2
J: TRBJ2-1
size: many
CDR3: CASSSSSSGSYNEQFF
DNA: TGCGCCAGCAGCTCCTCGTCTAGCGGGAGCTACAATGAGCAGTTCTTC

V: TRBV29-1
length: 15
D: TRBD2
J: TRBJ2-5
size: few
CDR3: CSVDTSGRVSGTQYF
DNA: TGCAGCGTTGATACTAGCGGGAGGGTGAGCGGGACCCAGTACTTC

V: TRBV12-3/TRBV12-4
length: 17
D: -
J: TRBJ2-1
size: many
CDR3: CASSGDTGTSPYNEQFF
DNA: TGTGCCAGCAGTGGGGACACAGGGACTTCCCCCTACAATGAGCAGTTCTTC

V: TRBV7-6
length: 16
D: -
J: TRBJ2-5
size: few
CDR3: CASSLGLGGYQETQYF
DNA: TGTGCCAGCAGCTTAGGTCTAGGCGGATACCAAGAGACCCAGTACTTC

V: TRBV2
length: 17
D: -
J: TRBJ1-5
size: many
CDR3: CASSQIRQGTGNQPQHF
DNA: TGTGCCAGCAGTCAAATAAGGCAGGGGACGGGCAATCAGCCCCAGCATTTT

V: TRBV6-2/TRBV6-3
length: 13
D: -
J: TRBJ2-7
size: many
CDR3: CASSFNTPYEQYF
DNA: TGTGCCAGCAGTTTCAATACACCCTACGAGCAGTACTTC

V: TRBV7-6
length: 15
D: -
J: TRBJ1-3
size: few
CDR3: CASSLGGAPGNTIYF
DNA: TGTGCCAGCAGCTTGGGAGGGGCGCCCGGAAACACCATATATTTT

V: TRBV7-2
length: 13
D: TRBD1
J: TRBJ2-3
size: many
CDR3: CASRDRGTDTQYF
DNA: TGTGCCAGCAGGGACAGGGGAACAGATACGCAGTATTTT

V: TRBV2
length: 13
D: -
J: TRBJ1-6
size: many
CDR3: CARRATPQGTLHF
DNA: TGTGCCAGGCGGGCCACCCCTCAAGGGACCCTCCACTTT

V: TRBV20-1
length: 18
D: -
J: TRBJ1-1
size: many
CDR3: CSARDLFDGGHMNTEAFF
DNA: TGCAGTGCTAGAGATCTCTTTGACGGGGGGCATATGAACACTGAAGCTTTCTTT

V: TRBV5-1
length: 14
D: -
J: TRBJ2-1
size: -
CDR3: CASSLALGYNEQFF
DNA: TGCGCCAGCAGCTTGGCCCTGGGCTACAATGAGCAGTTCTTC

V: TRBV19
length: 14
D: TRBD1
J: TRBJ1-1
size: -
CDR3: CASSSRDRDTEAFF
DNA: TGTGCCAGTAGCAGCAGGGACAGGGACACTGAAGCTTTCTTT

V: TRBV5-1
length: 14
D: -
J: TRBJ1-3
size: many
CDR3: CASSLAGIEGTIYF
DNA: TGCGCCAGCAGCTTGGCCGGGATTGAAGGCACCATATATTTT

V: TRBV4-3
length: 15
D: -
J: TRBJ2-2
size: -
CDR3: CASSPLGQVSGELFF
DNA: TGCGCCAGCAGCCCCTTAGGGCAGGTTTCGGGGGAGCTGTTTTTT

V: TRBV29-1
length: 13
D: TRBD2
J: TRBJ2-1
size: many
CDR3: CSVETGGYNEQFF
DNA: TGCAGCGTTGAGACGGGAGGGTACAATGAGCAGTTCTTC

V: TRBV10-2
length: 14
D: -
J: TRBJ1-1
size: many
CDR3: CASSGDGMNIEAFF
DNA: TGCGCCAGCAGTGGGGACGGGATGAACATTGAAGCTTTCTTT

V: TRBV5-8
length: 13
D: -
J: TRBJ1-1
size: many
CDR3: CASSPWGYTEAFF
DNA: TGTGCCAGCAGCCCTTGGGGTTACACTGAAGCTTTCTTT

V: TRBV12-3/TRBV12-4
length: 15
D: -
J: TRBJ2-4
size: many
CDR3: CASSFGDPGRNIQYF
DNA: TGTGCCAGCAGTTTTGGGGACCCAGGGAGAAACATTCAGTACTTC

V: TRBV6-5
length: 13
D: -
J: TRBJ2-7
size: many
CDR3: CASSYSGQYEQYF
DNA: TGTGCCAGCAGTTACTCGGGACAATACGAGCAGTACTTC

V: TRBV4-1
length: 21
D: TRBD1
J: TRBJ2-6
size: many
CDR3: CASSQALWDSILPSGANVLTF
DNA: TGCGCCAGCAGCCAAGCATTATGGGACAGCATACTCCCCTCTGGGGCCAACGTCCTGACTTTC

V: TRBV4-1
length: 13
D: -
J: TRBJ1-6
size: many
CDR3: CASSQISNSPLHF
DNA: TGCGCCAGCAGCCAAATTAGTAATTCACCCCTCCACTTT